This T cell receptor beta chain came from a study of cytomegalovirus exposure and HLA in healthy donors. With respect to this clone: Its antigen is unknown.

Broader study findings: A later analysis showed TCR association rates differing by HLA locus, peaking at DRB1 and lowest at HLA-C. Presence/absence analyses took donor sequencing depth as roughly uniform.

CDR1 and CDR2 from the germline V gene are MNHEY and SVGAGI. CDR3 length: 14 amino acids. V gave up 6 bases and J gave up 4 bases, with 16 bases separating them. The PCR was carried out with 60 Vbeta primers and 13 Jbeta primers. Original data processing: An analysis performed later counted roughly 80 million unique TCR beta chains (approximately 10 million of them shared). This table comes from immunoSEQ multiplex PCR, and its TCRdb copy is limited to in-frame clones, with some not included. The DNA gave D and trimming, while V, J and clone size come from that table. The sample includes 120,000 or so clones, less than 85% of them seen just once.

The specimen was PBMCs. J is TRBJ2-7 and V is TRBV6-5; maybe TRBD1 (7 bases). The receptor was isolated from a man younger than 40 in good health and CMV-seropositive. The CDR3: CASSYRGGLYEQYF. CDR3 DNA: TGTGCCAGCAGCTACAGGGGAGGTTTGTACGAGCAGTACTTC.